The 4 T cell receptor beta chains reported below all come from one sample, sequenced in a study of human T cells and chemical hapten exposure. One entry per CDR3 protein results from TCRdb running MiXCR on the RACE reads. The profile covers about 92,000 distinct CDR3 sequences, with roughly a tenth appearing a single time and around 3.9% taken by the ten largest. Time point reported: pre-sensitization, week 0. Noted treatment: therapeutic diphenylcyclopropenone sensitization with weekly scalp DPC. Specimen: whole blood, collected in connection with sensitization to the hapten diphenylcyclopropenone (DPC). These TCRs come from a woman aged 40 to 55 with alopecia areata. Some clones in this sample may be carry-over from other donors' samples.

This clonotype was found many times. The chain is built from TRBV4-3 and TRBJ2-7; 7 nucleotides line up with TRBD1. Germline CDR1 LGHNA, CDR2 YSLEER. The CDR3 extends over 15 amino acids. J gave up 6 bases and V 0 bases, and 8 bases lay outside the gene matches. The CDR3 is CASSQDEDRPAEQYF. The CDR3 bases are TGCGCCAGCAGCCAAGATGAGGACAGGCCCGCCGAGCAGTACTTC.

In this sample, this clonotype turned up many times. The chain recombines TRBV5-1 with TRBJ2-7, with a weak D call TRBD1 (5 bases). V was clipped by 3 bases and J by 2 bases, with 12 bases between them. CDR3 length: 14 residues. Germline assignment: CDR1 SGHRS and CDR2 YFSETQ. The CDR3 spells CASSSGRVPYEQYF. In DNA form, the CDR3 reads TGCGCCAGCAGCTCCGGCAGGGTCCCCTACGAGCAGTACTTC.

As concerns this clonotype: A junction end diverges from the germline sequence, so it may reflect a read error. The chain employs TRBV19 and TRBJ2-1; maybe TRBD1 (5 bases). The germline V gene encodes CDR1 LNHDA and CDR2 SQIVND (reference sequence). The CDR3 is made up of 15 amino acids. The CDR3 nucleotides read TGTGCCAGTAGTATGTTACAGAAGGGGTACAGTGAGCAGTTCTTC. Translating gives CASSMLQKGYSEQFF. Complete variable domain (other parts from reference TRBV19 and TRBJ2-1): DGGITQSPKYLFRKEGQNVTLSCEQNLNHDAMYWYRQDPGQGLRLIYYSQIVNDFQKGDIAEGYSVSREKKESFPLTVTSAQKNPTAFYLCASSMLQKGYSEQFFGPGTRLTVL.

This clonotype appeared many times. In DNA form, the CDR3 reads TGTGCCAGCAGCTTAGTCACCATGAATTCACCCCTCCACTTT. Its translation is CASSLVTMNSPLHF. The chain employs TRBV7-9 and TRBJ1-6; no firm D call. V lost 1 base and J lost 7, with 8 bases in between. In germline, CDR1 is SEHNR, CDR2 FQNEAQ (reference sequence). The CDR3 consists of 14 residues.